A selection of T cell receptor beta chains follows, all from one sample in a study of blood T cell repertoires in COVID-19. The data were produced by immunoSEQ multiplex PCR, yet TCRdb's version contains in-frame clones alone and is incomplete. The sample records 54,000 or so clones, 87% being singletons. The sample comprised peripheral blood. Receptors originate from a man in his fifties or sixties with active COVID-19. Both conserved end residues are part of each CDR3. Each record gives: J gene, V gene, clone size, D gene, CDR3 length, CDR3 protein, CDR3 DNA. The D gene is left open where the match is weak. The size field is filled for only some rows; it gives once, few, many or a size class.

j_call: TRBJ1-5
v_call: TRBV19
clone_size: medium-sized
d_call: TRBD1
cdr3_length: 15
cdr3_aa: CASSSRTGSNQPQHF
cdr3_nt: TGTGCCAGTAGTAGCCGGACAGGGAGCAATCAGCCCCAGCATTTT

j_call: TRBJ1-5
v_call: TRBV6-5
clone_size: -
d_call: -
cdr3_length: 15
cdr3_aa: CASKWGRDGNQPQHF
cdr3_nt: TGCGCCAGCAAGTGGGGCAGGGATGGCAATCAGCCCCAGCATTTT

j_call: TRBJ2-2
v_call: TRBV19
clone_size: -
d_call: TRBD1
cdr3_length: 18
cdr3_aa: CASRKERTGWTNTGELFF
cdr3_nt: TGTGCCAGTAGAAAAGAACGGACAGGATGGACGAACACCGGGGAGCTGTTTTTT

j_call: TRBJ1-1
v_call: TRBV20-1
clone_size: -
d_call: -
cdr3_length: 14
cdr3_aa: CSASLTQGLAEAFF
cdr3_nt: TGCAGTGCTAGTCTAACTCAGGGTCTAGCTGAAGCTTTCTTT

j_call: TRBJ1-6
v_call: TRBV7-2
clone_size: -
d_call: -
cdr3_length: 15
cdr3_aa: CASSPGRGSNSPLHF
cdr3_nt: TGTGCCAGCAGCCCCGGGAGGGGAAGTAATTCACCCCTCCACTTT

j_call: TRBJ2-7
v_call: TRBV7-2
clone_size: once
d_call: -
cdr3_length: 15
cdr3_aa: CASSLAYSSYHEQYF
cdr3_nt: TGTGCCAGCAGCTTAGCATATTCTAGCTACCACGAGCAGTACTTC

j_call: TRBJ2-2
v_call: TRBV15
clone_size: -
d_call: -
cdr3_length: 17
cdr3_aa: CATSRPPSRGGTGELFF
cdr3_nt: TGTGCCACCAGCAGACCCCCCTCACGGGGAGGAACCGGGGAGCTGTTTTTT

j_call: TRBJ1-2
v_call: TRBV5-1
clone_size: -
d_call: -
cdr3_length: 12
cdr3_aa: CASSWEGDGYTF
cdr3_nt: TGCGCCAGCAGCTGGGAGGGGGACGGCTACACCTTC

j_call: TRBJ1-6
v_call: TRBV3-1/TRBV3-2
clone_size: -
d_call: -
cdr3_length: 14
cdr3_aa: CASSQDRTSSPLHF
cdr3_nt: TGTGCCAGCAGCCAAGACAGGACTAGTTCACCCCTCCACTTT

j_call: TRBJ2-1
v_call: TRBV12-3/TRBV12-4
clone_size: -
d_call: -
cdr3_length: 11
cdr3_aa: CASSSLNEQFF
cdr3_nt: TGTGCCAGCAGTTCACTTAATGAGCAGTTCTTC

j_call: TRBJ2-5
v_call: TRBV9
clone_size: -
d_call: TRBD2
cdr3_length: 14
cdr3_aa: CASSAGAGQETQYF
cdr3_nt: TGTGCCAGCAGCGCCGGAGCGGGGCAAGAGACCCAGTACTTC

j_call: TRBJ2-5
v_call: TRBV15
clone_size: -
d_call: TRBD2
cdr3_length: 16
cdr3_aa: CATALSLAANQETQYF
cdr3_nt: TGTGCCACCGCGCTCTCCCTAGCGGCGAACCAAGAGACCCAGTACTTC

j_call: TRBJ2-4
v_call: TRBV28
clone_size: -
d_call: -
cdr3_length: 13
cdr3_aa: CASSSSLGNIQYF
cdr3_nt: TGTGCCAGCAGTTCATCTCTCGGGAACATTCAGTACTTC

j_call: TRBJ2-6
v_call: TRBV6-5
clone_size: -
d_call: -
cdr3_length: 15
cdr3_aa: CASSRQVTGANVLTF
cdr3_nt: TGTGCCAGCTCCCGACAGGTTACTGGGGCCAACGTCCTGACTTTC

j_call: TRBJ1-4
v_call: TRBV28
clone_size: -
d_call: -
cdr3_length: 12
cdr3_aa: CATSVRNEKLFF
cdr3_nt: TGTGCCACTTCAGTAAGAAATGAAAAACTGTTTTTT

j_call: TRBJ1-3
v_call: TRBV5-1
clone_size: -
d_call: TRBD1
cdr3_length: 17
cdr3_aa: CASSLGQGTLSGNTIYF
cdr3_nt: TGCGCCAGCAGCTTGGGACAGGGGACCCTCTCTGGAAACACCATATATTTT

j_call: TRBJ2-6
v_call: TRBV4-3
clone_size: -
d_call: TRBD2
cdr3_length: 16
cdr3_aa: CASSQTSGSGANVLTF
cdr3_nt: TGCGCCAGCAGCCAGACTAGCGGGAGTGGGGCCAACGTCCTGACTTTC

j_call: TRBJ1-2
v_call: TRBV6-5
clone_size: -
d_call: TRBD1
cdr3_length: 13
cdr3_aa: CASSRQGVQGYTF
cdr3_nt: TGTGCCAGCAGCCGCCAGGGGGTGCAGGGCTACACCTTC

j_call: TRBJ2-2
v_call: TRBV30
clone_size: -
d_call: -
cdr3_length: 12
cdr3_aa: CAAGHPIGELFF
cdr3_nt: TGTGCCGCCGGACACCCGATCGGGGAGCTGTTTTTT

j_call: TRBJ1-1
v_call: TRBV19
clone_size: -
d_call: -
cdr3_length: 15
cdr3_aa: CATHLGRELRTEAFF
cdr3_nt: TGTGCTACTCACTTGGGGCGAGAATTGCGAACTGAAGCTTTCTTT

j_call: TRBJ2-4
v_call: TRBV30
clone_size: -
d_call: -
cdr3_length: 13
cdr3_aa: CAWSVRGLNIQYF
cdr3_nt: TGTGCCTGGAGTGTAAGAGGATTAAACATTCAGTACTTC

j_call: TRBJ1-5
v_call: TRBV6-4
clone_size: -
d_call: -
cdr3_length: 14
cdr3_aa: CASMKYRGIRPQHF
cdr3_nt: TGTGCCAGCATGAAGTATAGGGGGATTCGGCCCCAGCATTTT

j_call: TRBJ2-2
v_call: TRBV12-3/TRBV12-4
clone_size: -
d_call: -
cdr3_length: 13
cdr3_aa: CASSPIGAGELFF
cdr3_nt: TGTGCCAGCAGCCCTATCGGGGCCGGGGAGCTGTTTTTT

j_call: TRBJ2-3
v_call: TRBV4-3
clone_size: -
d_call: TRBD2
cdr3_length: 15
cdr3_aa: CASSHGLAATDTQYF
cdr3_nt: TGCGCCAGCAGCCACGGGCTAGCGGCCACAGATACGCAGTATTTT

j_call: TRBJ1-5
v_call: TRBV30
clone_size: -
d_call: TRBD1
cdr3_length: 15
cdr3_aa: CAWSLQGISNQPQHF
cdr3_nt: TGTGCCTGGAGTCTACAGGGGATTAGCAATCAGCCCCAGCATTTT

j_call: TRBJ2-1
v_call: TRBV13
clone_size: -
d_call: -
cdr3_length: 15
cdr3_aa: CASSSREKPYNEQFF
cdr3_nt: TGTGCCAGCAGCTCGAGGGAGAAACCCTACAATGAGCAGTTCTTC

j_call: TRBJ1-1
v_call: TRBV27
clone_size: -
d_call: -
cdr3_length: 16
cdr3_aa: CASSRSAGLYGTEAFF
cdr3_nt: TGTGCCAGCAGTAGAAGTGCGGGACTGTATGGCACTGAAGCTTTCTTT

j_call: TRBJ1-5
v_call: TRBV30
clone_size: -
d_call: -
cdr3_length: 15
cdr3_aa: CAYMNPGAANQPQHF
cdr3_nt: TGTGCGTACATGAACCCTGGGGCCGCCAATCAGCCCCAGCATTTT

j_call: TRBJ2-1
v_call: TRBV18
clone_size: -
d_call: TRBD2
cdr3_length: 16
cdr3_aa: CASSPSRTSASDEQFF
cdr3_nt: TGTGCCAGCTCACCATCGAGGACTAGCGCTTCGGATGAGCAGTTCTTC

j_call: TRBJ1-1
v_call: TRBV5-1
clone_size: -
d_call: -
cdr3_length: 15
cdr3_aa: CASSLATGTNTEAFF
cdr3_nt: TGCGCCAGCAGCTTGGCCACAGGGACGAACACTGAAGCTTTCTTT

j_call: TRBJ1-6
v_call: TRBV7-2
clone_size: few
d_call: TRBD1
cdr3_length: 15
cdr3_aa: CASTANRGGNSPLHF
cdr3_nt: TGTGCCAGCACCGCGAACAGGGGTGGTAATTCACCCCTCCACTTT

j_call: TRBJ1-1
v_call: TRBV4-2
clone_size: -
d_call: TRBD1
cdr3_length: 15
cdr3_aa: CASSPNRGQKTEAFF
cdr3_nt: TGTGCCAGCAGCCCCAACAGGGGCCAAAAGACTGAAGCTTTCTTT

j_call: TRBJ1-2
v_call: TRBV7-2
clone_size: -
d_call: -
cdr3_length: 14
cdr3_aa: CASSSYGAAYGYTF
cdr3_nt: TGTGCCAGCAGCTCATATGGGGCCGCCTATGGCTACACCTTC

j_call: TRBJ2-1
v_call: TRBV7-2
clone_size: once
d_call: -
cdr3_length: 17
cdr3_aa: CASSLEGRAGLYNEQFF
cdr3_nt: TGTGCCAGCAGCTTAGAGGGTCGAGCGGGCTTATACAATGAGCAGTTCTTC

j_call: TRBJ2-7
v_call: TRBV2
clone_size: -
d_call: TRBD1
cdr3_length: 14
cdr3_aa: CASKRDRARDEQYF
cdr3_nt: TGTGCCAGCAAGCGGGACAGGGCCAGGGACGAGCAGTACTTC

j_call: TRBJ2-5
v_call: TRBV28
clone_size: -
d_call: TRBD1
cdr3_length: 13
cdr3_aa: CASRRQGEETQYF
cdr3_nt: TGTGCCAGCAGACGACAGGGGGAAGAGACCCAGTACTTC

j_call: TRBJ1-2
v_call: TRBV12-3/TRBV12-4
clone_size: -
d_call: -
cdr3_length: 13
cdr3_aa: CASRRYGGYGYTF
cdr3_nt: TGTGCCAGCAGGCGCTACGGGGGGTATGGCTACACCTTC

j_call: TRBJ2-1
v_call: TRBV7-9
clone_size: -
d_call: TRBD2
cdr3_length: 14
cdr3_aa: CASSFSGDHNEQFF
cdr3_nt: TGTGCCAGCAGTTTTAGCGGGGATCACAATGAGCAGTTCTTC

j_call: TRBJ1-1
v_call: TRBV5-1
clone_size: -
d_call: TRBD1
cdr3_length: 15
cdr3_aa: CASSLTGALNTEAFF
cdr3_nt: TGCGCCAGCAGCTTAACAGGGGCCTTGAACACTGAAGCTTTCTTT

j_call: TRBJ1-4
v_call: TRBV4-1
clone_size: -
d_call: -
cdr3_length: 17
cdr3_aa: CASSQDPGGWANEKLFF
cdr3_nt: TGCGCCAGCAGCCAAGATCCCGGGGGATGGGCTAATGAAAAACTGTTTTTT